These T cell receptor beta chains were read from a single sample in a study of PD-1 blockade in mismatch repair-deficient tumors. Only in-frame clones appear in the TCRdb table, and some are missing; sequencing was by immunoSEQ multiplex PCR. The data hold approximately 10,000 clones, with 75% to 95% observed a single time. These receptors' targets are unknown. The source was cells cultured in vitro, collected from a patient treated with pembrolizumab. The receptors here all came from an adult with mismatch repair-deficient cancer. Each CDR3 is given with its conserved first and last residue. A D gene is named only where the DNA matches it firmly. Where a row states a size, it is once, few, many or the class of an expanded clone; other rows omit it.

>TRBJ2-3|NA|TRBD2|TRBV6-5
TGTGCCAGCATTGCAGCGGGAGGATCTGAGACGCAGTATTTT
CASIAAGGSETQYF
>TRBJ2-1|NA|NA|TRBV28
TGTGCCAGCAGTTTATTCGGACTGTGGAACTCCTACAATGAGCAGTTCTTC
CASSLFGLWNSYNEQFF
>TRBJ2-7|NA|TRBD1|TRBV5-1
TGCGCCAGCAGCCCGGGACAGGGGAACTTCGACGAGCAGTACTTC
CASSPGQGNFDEQYF
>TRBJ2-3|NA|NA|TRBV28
TGTGCCAGCAGCGGAGTAAGTCTTTTGGGAGATACGCAGTATTTT
CASSGVSLLGDTQYF
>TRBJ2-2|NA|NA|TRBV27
TGTGCCAGCAGTTTAACCAGGGCTCCGAACACCGGGGAGCTGTTTTTT
CASSLTRAPNTGELFF
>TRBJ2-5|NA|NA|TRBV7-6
TGTGCCAGCAGCGTCACAGGAAATCGCGAGACCCAGTACTTC
CASSVTGNRETQYF
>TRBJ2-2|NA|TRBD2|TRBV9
TGTGCCAGCAGCGCCCGGAGCGGGGGAGACACCGGGGAGCTGTTTTTT
CASSARSGGDTGELFF
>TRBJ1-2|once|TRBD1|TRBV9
TGTGCCAGCAGCGCATTCGGACAGGGAAATGGCTACACCTTC
CASSAFGQGNGYTF
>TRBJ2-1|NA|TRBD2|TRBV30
TGTGCCTGGAGTGTACCGAGACTAGCGGGAGACAATGAGCAGTTCTTC
CAWSVPRLAGDNEQFF
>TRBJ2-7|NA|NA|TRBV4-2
TGTGCCAGCAGCCAAGATCGAAGTAGGGGATCTACCTACGAGCAGTACTTC
CASSQDRSRGSTYEQYF
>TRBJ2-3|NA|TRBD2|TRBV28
TGTGCCAGCAGTTTATGGACCCTGCCGACTAGCGGGAAAACAGATACGCAGTATTTT
CASSLWTLPTSGKTDTQYF
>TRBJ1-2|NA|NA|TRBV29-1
TGCAGCGTTGGCCGGGACTATGGCTACACCTTC
CSVGRDYGYTF
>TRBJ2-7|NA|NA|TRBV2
TGTGCCAGCAGTGTTTCTAGAACCAACGAGCAGTACTTC
CASSVSRTNEQYF
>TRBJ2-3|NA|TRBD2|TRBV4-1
TGCGCCAGCAGCCAATCCAGCGGGGGGCAGGATACGCAGTATTTT
CASSQSSGGQDTQYF
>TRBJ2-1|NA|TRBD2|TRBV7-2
TGTGCCAGCAGCCAGGGACTAGCGGATTACAATGAGCAGTTCTTC
CASSQGLADYNEQFF
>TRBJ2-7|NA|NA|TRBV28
TGTGCCAGCAGTTCCCACTCCTACGAGCAGTACTTC
CASSSHSYEQYF
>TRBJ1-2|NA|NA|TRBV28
TGTGCCAGCAGTAGGACCACTAACTATGGCTACACCTTC
CASSRTTNYGYTF
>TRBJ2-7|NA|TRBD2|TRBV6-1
TGTGCCAGCAGACTAGCGGAGGTTTACGAGCAGTACTTC
CASRLAEVYEQYF
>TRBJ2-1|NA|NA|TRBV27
TGTGCCAGCAGTTTCGCAGGGGCACATACGGTTGAGCAGTTCTTC
CASSFAGAHTVEQFF
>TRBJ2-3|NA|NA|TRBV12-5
TGTGCTAGTGGTTTTAGCGGCACAGATACGCAGTATTTT
CASGFSGTDTQYF
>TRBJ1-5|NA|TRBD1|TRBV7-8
TGTGCCAGCAGCTCAAGGGGGCAAACAGGCAAGCCCCAGCATTTT
CASSSRGQTGKPQHF
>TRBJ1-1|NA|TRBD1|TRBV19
TGTGCCAGTAGTATCTGGACAGGGGGCCTAAACACTGAAGCTTTCTTT
CASSIWTGGLNTEAFF
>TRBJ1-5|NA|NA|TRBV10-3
TGTGCCATCAGTGAGTCGAATTCGTTCGACAGGATGGTAAATCAGCCCCAGCATTTT
CAISESNSFDRMVNQPQHF
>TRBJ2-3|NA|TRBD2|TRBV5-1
TGCGCCAGCAGCGTGGGATCGGGACTAGCGGGCACAGATACGCAGTATTTT
CASSVGSGLAGTDTQYF
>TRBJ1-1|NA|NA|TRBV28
TGTGCCAGCAGCCAAGTCGGGAGGTTCACTGAAGCTTTCTTT
CASSQVGRFTEAFF